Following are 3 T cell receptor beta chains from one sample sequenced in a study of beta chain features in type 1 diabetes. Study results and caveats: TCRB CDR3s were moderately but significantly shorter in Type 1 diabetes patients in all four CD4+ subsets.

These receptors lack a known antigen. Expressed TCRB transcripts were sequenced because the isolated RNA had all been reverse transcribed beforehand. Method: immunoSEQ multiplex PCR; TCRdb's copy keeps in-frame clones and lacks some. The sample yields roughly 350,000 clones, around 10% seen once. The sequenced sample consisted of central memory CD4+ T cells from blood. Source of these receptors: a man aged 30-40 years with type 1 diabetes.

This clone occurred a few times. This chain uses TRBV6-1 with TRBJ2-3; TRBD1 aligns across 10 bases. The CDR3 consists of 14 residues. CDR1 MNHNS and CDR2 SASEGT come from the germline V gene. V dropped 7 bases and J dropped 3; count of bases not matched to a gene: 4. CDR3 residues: CASNDRGQTDTQYF. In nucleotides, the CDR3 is TGTGCCAGCAATGACAGGGGGCAGACAGATACGCAGTATTTT.

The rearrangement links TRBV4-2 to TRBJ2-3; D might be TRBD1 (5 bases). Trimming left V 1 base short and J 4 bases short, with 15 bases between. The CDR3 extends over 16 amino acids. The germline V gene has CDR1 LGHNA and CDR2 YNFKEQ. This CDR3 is CASSQGRGLGADTQYF. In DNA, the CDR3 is TGTGCCAGCAGCCAAGGGCGTGGCTTAGGGGCAGATACGCAGTATTTT.

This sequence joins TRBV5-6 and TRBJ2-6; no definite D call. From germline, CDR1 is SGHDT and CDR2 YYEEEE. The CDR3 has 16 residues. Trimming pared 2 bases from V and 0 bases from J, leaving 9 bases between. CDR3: CASSLGSSSGANVLTF. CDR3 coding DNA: TGTGCCAGCAGCTTAGGAAGTAGCTCTGGGGCCAACGTCCTGACTTTC.